This TCR beta chain appears in the sequencing data of a study of beta chain features in type 1 diabetes. Sorted CD4+ subsets: naive, central memory, regulatory, stem cell-like memory (CD45RO/CCR7/CD25/CD127/CD95/CD27 panel). CDR3 length: 19 amino acids. The ends were cut back, 0 bases at V and 2 bases at J, with 19 bases in the middle. The authors reverse transcribed all of the isolated RNA, so sequencing captured expressed TCRB transcripts. Reads from naive, central memory and regulatory T cell samples averaged around 3.5 million. Assay: immunoSEQ multiplex PCR; the TCRdb copy retains only in-frame clones and omits some. The sample yields around 360,000 clones, roughly 12% seen once. Note on this clone: Its antigen remains unidentified.

Broader study findings: TCRB CDR3s from Type 1 diabetes patients were moderately but significantly shorter in all four CD4+ subsets.

The sample comprised naive CD4+ T cells from blood. The chain couples TRBV23-1 to TRBJ2-2, with a tentative D call TRBD1 (5 bases). TRBV23-1 is an open reading frame, and its role is uncertain. The TCR was taken from a woman aged 18-29 years with type 1 diabetes. For the CDR3, the DNA is TGCGCCAGCAGTCAATCAGAGTGTAGGACACCACCCAACACCGGGGAGCTGTTTTTT. Amino acids: CASSQSECRTPPNTGELFF.